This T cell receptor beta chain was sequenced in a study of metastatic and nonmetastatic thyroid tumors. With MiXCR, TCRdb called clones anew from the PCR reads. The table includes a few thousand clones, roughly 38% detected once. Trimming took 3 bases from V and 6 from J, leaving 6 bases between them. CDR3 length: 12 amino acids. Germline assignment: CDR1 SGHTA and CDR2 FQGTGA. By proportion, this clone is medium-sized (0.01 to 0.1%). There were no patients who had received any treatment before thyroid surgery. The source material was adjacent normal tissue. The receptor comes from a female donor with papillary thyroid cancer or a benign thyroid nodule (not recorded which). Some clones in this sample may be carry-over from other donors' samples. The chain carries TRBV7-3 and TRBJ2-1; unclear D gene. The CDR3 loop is CASSFGSNEQFF. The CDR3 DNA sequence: TGTGCCAGCAGCTTTGGGTCCAATGAGCAGTTCTTC.